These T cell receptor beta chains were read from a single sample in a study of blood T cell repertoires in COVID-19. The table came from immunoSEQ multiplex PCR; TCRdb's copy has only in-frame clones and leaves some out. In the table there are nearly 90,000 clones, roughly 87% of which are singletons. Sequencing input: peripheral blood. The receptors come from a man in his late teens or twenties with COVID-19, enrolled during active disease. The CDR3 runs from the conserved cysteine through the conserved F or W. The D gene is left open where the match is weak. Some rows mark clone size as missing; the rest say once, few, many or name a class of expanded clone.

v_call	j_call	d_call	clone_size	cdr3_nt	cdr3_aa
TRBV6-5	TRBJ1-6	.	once	TGTGCCAGCAGTCCCGGAGACAGGTCCCTCCACTTT	CASSPGDRSLHF
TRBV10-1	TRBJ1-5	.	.	TGCGCCAGCAGGCCCGGTGATAGCAATCAGCCCCAGCATTTT	CASRPGDSNQPQHF
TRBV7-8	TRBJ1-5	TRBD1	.	TGTGCCAGCAGCTGGGGGCTGATCCGGGACAGGGGTAATCAGCCCCAGCATTTT	CASSWGLIRDRGNQPQHF
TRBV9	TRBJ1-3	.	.	TGTGCCAGCAGCGCAGGCCTACCGGGGTCCGGAAACACCATATATTTT	CASSAGLPGSGNTIYF
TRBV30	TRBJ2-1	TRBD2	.	TGTGCCTGGAGTAGCGGGAGGGCCGGGATTGAGCAGTTCTTC	CAWSSGRAGIEQFF
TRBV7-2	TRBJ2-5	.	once	TGTGCCAGCAGCTTAAACAGGCTGGGGAAGCAGACCCAGTACTTC	CASSLNRLGKQTQYF
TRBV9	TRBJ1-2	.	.	TGTGCCAGCAGCGTAGGCCAGGGTAATGACTATGGCTACACCTTC	CASSVGQGNDYGYTF
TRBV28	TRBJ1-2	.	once	TGTGCCAGCAGAGACAGCTACTATGGCTACACCTTC	CASRDSYYGYTF
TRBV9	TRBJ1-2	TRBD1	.	TGTGCCAGCAGCGTATTAGCACAGGGGGACTATGGCTACACCTTC	CASSVLAQGDYGYTF
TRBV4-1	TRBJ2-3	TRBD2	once	TGCGCCAGCAGCCAAGATATAGCGGGAAGAACGCAGTATTTT	CASSQDIAGRTQYF
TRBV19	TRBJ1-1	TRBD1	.	TGTGCCAGTAGTCCCAGGACAGGGAAAGCGTCAAGCCCTGAAGCTTTCTTT	CASSPRTGKASSPEAFF
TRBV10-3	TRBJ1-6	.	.	TGTGCCATCAGTGAAGCCGGGTCCCAAAATTCACCCCTCCACTTT	CAISEAGSQNSPLHF
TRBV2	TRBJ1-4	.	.	TGTGCCAGCAGTCGGGGGGCGTCGACAACTAATGAAAAACTGTTTTTT	CASSRGASTTNEKLFF
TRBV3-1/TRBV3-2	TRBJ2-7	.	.	TGTGCCAGCACCCTAAAAAGGGGCGTCCACGAGCAGTACTTC	CASTLKRGVHEQYF
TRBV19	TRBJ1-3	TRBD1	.	TGTGCCAGTAGTTCTCGGGGACAGCCTTCCTCTGGAAACACCATATATTTT	CASSSRGQPSSGNTIYF
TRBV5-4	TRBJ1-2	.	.	TGTGCCAGCAGCGATCCAGGGTGGGGCTACACCTTC	CASSDPGWGYTF
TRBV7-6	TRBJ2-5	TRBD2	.	TGTGCCAGCAGCTCCCGTGGGAGGGCCTATGAGACCCAGTACTTC	CASSSRGRAYETQYF
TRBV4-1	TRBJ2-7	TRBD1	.	TGCGCCAGCAGCCAAGAGGTGACAGGGGGTTCATCAGACGAGCAGTACTTC	CASSQEVTGGSSDEQYF
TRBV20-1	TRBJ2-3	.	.	TGCAGTGCTAGTATGGGTCGGAGGACAGATACGCAGTATTTT	CSASMGRRTDTQYF
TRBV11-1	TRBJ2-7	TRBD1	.	TGTGCCAGCAGCTTGGGACAGGGGGGTTACGAGCAGTACTTC	CASSLGQGGYEQYF
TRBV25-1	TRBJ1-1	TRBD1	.	TGTGCCAGCAGTATGACAGGGGCGACCACTGAAGCTTTCTTT	CASSMTGATTEAFF
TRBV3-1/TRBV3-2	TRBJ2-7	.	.	TGTGCCAGCAGCCAAGATGGACAGACCTACGAGCAGTACTTC	CASSQDGQTYEQYF
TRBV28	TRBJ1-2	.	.	TGTGCCAGCAGTTTATGGGGGGCTCAGAACTATGGCTACACCTTC	CASSLWGAQNYGYTF
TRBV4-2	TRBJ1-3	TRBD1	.	TGTGCCAGCAGCCAAGATCCACCGACGGAAGGGGGCTTGAGGAACACCATATATTTT	CASSQDPPTEGGLRNTIYF
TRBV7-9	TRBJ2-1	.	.	TGTGCCAGCAGGGGGCCCCCCTACAATGAGCAGTTCTTC	CASRGPPYNEQFF
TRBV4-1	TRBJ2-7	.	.	TGCGCCAGCAGCCAGCCCGGGACTCCCAACAGGTACGAGCAGTACTTC	CASSQPGTPNRYEQYF
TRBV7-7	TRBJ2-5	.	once	TGTGCCAGCAGCGCTAGTGTGGGGGCAGGGAGCGAGACCCAGTACTTC	CASSASVGAGSETQYF
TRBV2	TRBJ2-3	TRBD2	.	TGTGCCACCCATCGGCCTAGCGGGGGGGAATCTAGCACAGATACGCAGTATTTT	CATHRPSGGESSTDTQYF
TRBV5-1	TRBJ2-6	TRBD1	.	TGCGCCAGCAGCCCAGGGGGCCATGCCAACGTCCTGACTTTC	CASSPGGHANVLTF
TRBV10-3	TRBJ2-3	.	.	TGTGCCATCAGTCCGAGAGGAAGCACAGATACGCAGTATTTT	CAISPRGSTDTQYF
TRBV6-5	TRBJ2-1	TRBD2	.	TGTGCCAGCATCGGGGGGGGTGAGCAGTTCTTC	CASIGGGEQFF
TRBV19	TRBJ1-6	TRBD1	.	TGTGCCAGTCAAGGGGGCGCCGATTCACCCCTCCACTTT	CASQGGADSPLHF
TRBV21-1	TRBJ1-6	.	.	TGTGCCAGCAGCAAAAACCTTACACGTAGACAGGAGAATAATTCACCCCTCCACTTT	CASSKNLTRRQENNSPLHF
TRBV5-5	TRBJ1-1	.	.	TGTGCCAGCAGTTTTTACAGGGATCGCACTGAAGCTTTCTTT	CASSFYRDRTEAFF
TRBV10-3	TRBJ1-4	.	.	TGTGCCATCAGCAGGGAAAGGGAAAAACTGCTTTTT	CAISREREKLLF
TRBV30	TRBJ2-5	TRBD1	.	TGTGCCTGGAGTTCACGGACAGGTGGAGAGACCCAGTACTTC	CAWSSRTGGETQYF
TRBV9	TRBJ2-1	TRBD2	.	TGTGCCAGCAGGGGGAGGGCCGAGAATGAGCAGTTCTTC	CASRGRAENEQFF
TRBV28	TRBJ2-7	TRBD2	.	TGTGCCAGCAGCACTAGCGGGAGGCCAAGAGAGCAGTACTTC	CASSTSGRPREQYF
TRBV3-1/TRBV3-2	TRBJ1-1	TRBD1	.	TGTGCCAGCAGCCAAGGGACAGGGAGGATCTTT	CASSQGTGRIF
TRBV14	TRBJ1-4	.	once	TGTGCCAGCAGCCCCGAAGGGGTAACTAATGAAAAACTGTTTTTT	CASSPEGVTNEKLFF
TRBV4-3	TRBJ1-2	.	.	TGCGCCAGCAGCCAAGGAACCAGGGTTAACTATGGCTACACCTTC	CASSQGTRVNYGYTF
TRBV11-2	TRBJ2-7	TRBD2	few	TGTGCCAGCAGGGCGTTGGGCGGGAGGCCTTACGAGCAGTACTTC	CASRALGGRPYEQYF
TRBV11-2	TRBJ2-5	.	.	TGTGCCAGCAGCTTAGGAGGGCCAGTCCCCCAGTACTTC	CASSLGGPVPQYF
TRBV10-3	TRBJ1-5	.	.	TGTGCCATCAGTGATGTCCCTGAGAATCAGCCCCAGCATTTT	CAISDVPENQPQHF
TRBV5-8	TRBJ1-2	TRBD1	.	TGTGCCAGCAGCTTGGGTCAGGGGGCGAACTATGGCTACACCTTC	CASSLGQGANYGYTF
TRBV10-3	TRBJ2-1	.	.	TGTGCCATCAGTGAGTCGAGACAGATGAGCTCCTACAATGAGCAGTTCTTC	CAISESRQMSSYNEQFF
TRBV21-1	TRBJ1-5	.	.	TGTGCCAGCTTAGCCCCGCGGAGGGGATTTTATAGCAATCAGCCCCAGCATTTT	CASLAPRRGFYSNQPQHF
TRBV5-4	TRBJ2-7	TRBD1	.	TGTGCCAGCAGCTTGACCGCAGGGGGCTATAGCGGCTACGAGCAGTACTTC	CASSLTAGGYSGYEQYF
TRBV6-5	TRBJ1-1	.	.	TGTGCCAGCAGTTACGGTTGGGGGGACAACACTGAAGCTTTCTTT	CASSYGWGDNTEAFF
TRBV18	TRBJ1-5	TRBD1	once	TGTGCCAGCTCACCAGACAGGGGGGTTCAGCCCCAGCATTTT	CASSPDRGVQPQHF
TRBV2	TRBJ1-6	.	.	TGTGCCAGCAGTGAGCTGGCAGAATATAATTCACCCCTCCACTTT	CASSELAEYNSPLHF
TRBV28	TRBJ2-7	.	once	TGTGCCAGCAGTTTATGGGCAGTTGGTCCAATTTCCTACGAGCAGTACTTC	CASSLWAVGPISYEQYF
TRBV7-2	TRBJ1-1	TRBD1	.	TGTGCCAGCAGCCATCCTAGCGGACAGGGCCCCACTGAAGCTTTCTTT	CASSHPSGQGPTEAFF
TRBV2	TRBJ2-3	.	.	TGTGCCAGCAGCACGCTAGAAGAAGGTACGAATACGCAGTATTTT	CASSTLEEGTNTQYF
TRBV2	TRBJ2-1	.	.	TGTGCCAGCAGTGAAGATAGCGCGGGGTATGAGCAGTTCTTC	CASSEDSAGYEQFF